The 14 T cell receptor beta chains below all came from one sample that was sequenced in a study of early T cells in non-severe SARS-CoV-2 infection. TCRdb independently ran MiXCR on the 5' RACE reads; one entry per CDR3 protein. The sample shows roughly 34,000 distinct CDR3 sequences, approximately 4.4% of them seen only once. The specimen sequenced was whole blood. The source is an adult who was a healthcare worker with PCR-confirmed SARS-CoV-2 infection or an uninfected control (not recorded which).

This clonotype has at least ten counts. V usage is TRBV2 and J usage is TRBJ1-1, with 8 positions matching TRBD1. Germline trimming cut 8 bases from V and 4 bases from J; bases unmatched to any gene: 6. The CDR3 totals 13 residues. Germline assignment: CDR1 SNHLY and CDR2 FYNNEI. The CDR3 spells CASAGQGGTEAFF. The CDR3 region has the DNA TGTGCCAGCGCCGGACAGGGAGGCACTGAAGCTTTCTTT.

The sample holds many counts of this clonotype. CDR3 nucleotides: TGCGCCAGCAGCTTGGAACAGGGAGGCACAGATACGCAGTATTTT. Translated: CASSLEQGGTDTQYF. V is TRBV5-1 and J is TRBJ2-3; D possibly corresponds to TRBD1 (6 bases). CDR1 and CDR2 (germline): SGHRS, YFSETQ. This CDR3 is 15 amino acids long. The V end lost 0 bases, the J end lost 1 base, and 9 bases lay between the germline ends.

This clonotype showed up many times. The rearrangement joins TRBV21-1 to TRBJ2-7; the D call of TRBD1 is as the table states it, not checked on the DNA. TRBV21-1 is a listed pseudogene. This CDR3 has 14 amino acids. The CDR3 here is CASRGGLRNYEQYF. CDR3 bases: TGTGCCAGCCGGGGGGGATTGAGGAACTACGAGCAGTACTTC.

At least ten counts were recorded for this clonotype. This chain connects TRBV6-5 to TRBJ1-2; 7 nucleotides line up with TRBD1. V shed 0 bases and J 4 bases; nucleotides not matched to a gene: 5. The CDR3 extends over 15 amino acids. Germline CDR1 MNHEY, CDR2 SVGAGI. CDR3: CASSYSYRGGYGYTF. Here the CDR3 DNA reads TGTGCCAGCAGTTACTCTTACAGGGGAGGCTATGGCTACACCTTC.

This clonotype was counted a few times. The rearrangement links TRBV20-1 to TRBJ1-2; TRBD1 matches 9 bases. CDR1 and CDR2 (germline): DFQATT, SNEGSKA (reference sequence). The CDR3 runs 13 residues. Germline trimming cut 5 bases from V and 4 bases from J; bases unmatched to any gene: 5. The CDR3 region has the DNA TGCAGTGCTCCGGGACAGGGTTTCTATGGCTACACCTTC. Translation: CSAPGQGFYGYTF.

This clonotype appeared many times. The chain combines TRBV5-6 with TRBJ2-2; tentative D call: TRBD2 (5 bases). Trimming took off 2 bases at V and 6 bases at J, with 11 bases between the two ends. From germline, CDR1 is SGHDT and CDR2 YYEEEE. The CDR3 spans 14 residues. The CDR3 region is CASSFQPRAGELFF. The CDR3 nucleotides read TGTGCCAGCAGCTTCCAGCCGCGGGCCGGGGAGCTGTTTTTT.

This clonotype has a count of ten or more. This chain uses TRBV13 with TRBJ2-1; TRBD2 matches at 8 bases. The J segment lost 4 bases and the V segment lost 1 base, leaving 3 bases of the junction unmatched. Germline V CDR1 and CDR2: PRHDT, FYEKMQ (reference sequence). This CDR3 has 15 amino acids. The chain's CDR3 is CASSLVAGGYNEQFF. For the CDR3, the DNA is TGTGCCAGCAGCTTAGTTGCGGGGGGATACAATGAGCAGTTCTTC.

This clonotype has at least ten counts. The chain links TRBV7-9 to TRBJ2-5, with D possibly called TRBD1 or TRBD2 (7 bases each). The V gene's germline CDR1 is SEHNR and CDR2 FQNEAQ (reference sequence). The germline V and J ends were trimmed by 4 bases and 3 bases, with 15 bases remaining between them. The length of the CDR3 is 15 residues. The CDR3 loop reads CASSWEGDSKETQYF. CDR3 bases: TGTGCCAGCAGCTGGGAGGGGGACAGCAAAGAGACCCAGTACTTC.

This clonotype appeared many times. The rearrangement joins TRBV7-2 to TRBJ2-7; D could derive from TRBD1 or TRBD2 (5 bases each). Germline assignment: CDR1 SGHTA and CDR2 FQGNSA. V was shortened by 1 base and J by 4 bases, with 11 bases between the two germline ends. The CDR3 runs 14 residues. CDR3 nucleotides: TGTGCCAGCAGCTTAGAATTTGGGGGTTACGAGCAGTACTTC. Protein: CASSLEFGGYEQYF.

Ten or more counts support this clonotype. V and J are TRBV12-3 or TRBV12-4 and TRBJ2-4; D uncertain. V was trimmed by 2 bases and J by 2 bases, leaving 7 bases between them. The CDR3 contains 14 residues. The CDR3 sequence is CASSLSISKNIQYF. The DNA for the CDR3 is TGTGCCAGCAGTTTATCGATATCCAAAAACATTCAGTACTTC.

The genes are TRBV7-6 and TRBJ2-1, with 7 bases fitting TRBD1. The CDR3 totals 11 residues. CDR1 is SGHVS, CDR2 FNYEAQ, per germline. Trimming removed 4 bases from V and 13 bases from J; junction bases left unmatched: 4. CDR3 nucleotides: TGTGCCAGCAGCTGGGGGACAGCCCAGTTCTTC. It yields the protein CASSWGTAQFF.

V gene TRBV12-3 or TRBV12-4 combines with J gene TRBJ1-2, with 10 bases identical to TRBD1. Trimming removed 2 bases from V and 7 bases from J; junction bases left unmatched: 10. The CDR3 runs 16 residues. CDR3 nucleotide sequence: TGTGCCAGCAGTTTAACCTGGGAGGGACAGGGGTTTGGCTACACCTTC. Translating gives CASSLTWEGQGFGYTF.

The gene calls are TRBV30 and TRBJ2-7, with 10 positions matching TRBD2. The CDR3 is 13 amino acids. V lost 2 bases and J lost 3; bases outside the gene matches: 1. Germline lookup yields CDR1 GTSNPN and CDR2 SVGIG (reference sequence). As DNA, the CDR3 is TGTGCCTGGAGTCCTAGCGGGAGCTACGAGCAGTACTTC. Its translation: CAWSPSGSYEQYF.

This clonotype was counted ten times or more. V gene TRBV18 combines with J gene TRBJ2-5; D possibly corresponds to TRBD1 (5 bases). The V and J ends lost 2 bases and 3 bases respectively, with 7 bases between them. In germline, CDR1 is KGHSH, CDR2 LQKENI. The CDR3 has 13 amino acids. CDR3 in DNA: TGTGCCAGCTCACCATCCAGGGAAGAGACCCAGTACTTC. Its translation: CASSPSREETQYF. The variable domain in full, completed from reference TRBV18 and TRBJ2-5, reads NAGVMQNPRHLVRRRGQEARLRCSPMKGHSHVYWYRQLPEEGLKFMVYLQKENIIDESGMPKERFSAEFPKEGPSILRIQQVVRGDSAAYFCASSPSREETQYFGPGTRLLVL.